This T cell receptor (beta chain) stems from a study of blood T cell repertoires in COVID-19. Method: immunoSEQ multiplex PCR; TCRdb's copy keeps in-frame clones and lacks some. The sample holds around 250,000 clones, around 83% seen once. This clonotype was sampled from a man between 18 and 35 years old with active or convalescent COVID-19. The sequenced sample consisted of peripheral blood.

CDR3: CASSFGNRDRETQYF. CDR3 in DNA: TGTGCCAGCAGCTTTGGGAACAGGGACCGAGAGACCCAGTACTTC. This chain uses TRBV11-2 with TRBJ2-5; D might be TRBD1 (6 bases). CDR1 and CDR2 from the germline V gene are SGHAT and FQNNGV. The CDR3 length is 15 residues. V was trimmed by 3 bases and J by 4 bases, leaving 15 bases between them.